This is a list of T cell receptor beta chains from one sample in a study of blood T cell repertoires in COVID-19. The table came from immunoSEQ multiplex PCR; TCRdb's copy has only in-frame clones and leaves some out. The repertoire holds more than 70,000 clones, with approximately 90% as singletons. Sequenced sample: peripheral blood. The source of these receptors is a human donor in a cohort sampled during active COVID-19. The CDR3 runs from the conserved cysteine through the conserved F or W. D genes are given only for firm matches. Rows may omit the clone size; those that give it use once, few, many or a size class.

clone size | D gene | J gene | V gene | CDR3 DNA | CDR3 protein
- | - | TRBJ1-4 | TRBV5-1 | TGCGCCAGCAGCTTGTTTACAGATAATGAAAAACTGTTTTTT | CASSLFTDNEKLFF
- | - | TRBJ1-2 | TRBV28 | TGTGCCAGCAGGGACGGGTCCAGGGGAAACTATGGCTACACCTTC | CASRDGSRGNYGYTF
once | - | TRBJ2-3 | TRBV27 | TGTGCCAGCAGTTTATCCCTCGGGATGGGAGATACGCAGTATTTT | CASSLSLGMGDTQYF
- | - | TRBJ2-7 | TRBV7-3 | TGTGCCAGCAGCTTAACTCGGAACAGGGAGCAGTACTTC | CASSLTRNREQYF
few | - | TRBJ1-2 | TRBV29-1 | TGCAGCGTTGTGGGGGGAGGGTATGGCTACACCTTC | CSVVGGGYGYTF
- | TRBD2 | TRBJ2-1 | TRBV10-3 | TGTGCCATCTCCCGTCAGCTAGCGGGAAACTACAATGAGCAGTTCTTC | CAISRQLAGNYNEQFF
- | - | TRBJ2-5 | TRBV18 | TGTGCCAGCTCACCAGGAGGAGAGACCCAGTACTTC | CASSPGGETQYF
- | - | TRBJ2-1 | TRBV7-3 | TGTGCCAGCAGCTCCCCCCAGGACAATGAGCAGTTCTTC | CASSSPQDNEQFF
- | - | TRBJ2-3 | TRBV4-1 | TGCGCCAGCAGCCAAGATGGACTATCCACAGATACGCAGTATTTT | CASSQDGLSTDTQYF
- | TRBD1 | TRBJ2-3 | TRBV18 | TGTGCCAGCTCAGAGGGACAGGCCCCAAGCACAGATACGCAGTATTTT | CASSEGQAPSTDTQYF
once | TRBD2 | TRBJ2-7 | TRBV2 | TGTGCCAGCAGTGAGGGGGGCGGGGGGTTTTCCTACGAGCAGTACTTC | CASSEGGGGFSYEQYF
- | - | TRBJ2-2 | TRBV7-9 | TGTGCCAGCAGCTCCACTAGCCCCGGGGAGCTGTTTTTT | CASSSTSPGELFF
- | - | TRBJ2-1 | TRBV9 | TGTGCCAGCAGCCTCGTCACCGGAGATGAGCAGTTCTTC | CASSLVTGDEQFF
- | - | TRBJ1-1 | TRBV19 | TGTGCCAGTAGTCCTAACCCGGACAGAATGAACACTGAAGCTTTCTTT | CASSPNPDRMNTEAFF
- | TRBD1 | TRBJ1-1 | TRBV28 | TGTGCCAGCAGTTTGGACAGGGTCACTGAAGCTTTCTTT | CASSLDRVTEAFF
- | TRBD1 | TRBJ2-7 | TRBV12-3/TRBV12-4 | TGTGCCAGCAGTCCCAGGGGGCTCGAGCAGTACTTC | CASSPRGLEQYF
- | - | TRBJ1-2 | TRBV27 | TGTGCCAGCAGTCCACAGATCAACTATGGCTACACCTTC | CASSPQINYGYTF